Sequencing of this T cell receptor beta chain was carried out in a study of T cells in localized non-small cell lung cancer. CDR1 MNHEY and CDR2 SMNVEV come from the germline V gene (reference sequence). The CDR3 has 14 amino acids. With 2 bases removed from V and 6 bases from J, the gap between germline ends came to 13 bases. Concerning this clone: Its target is unknown.

Study-level points and caveats: Adjacent uninvolved lung tissue had the highest T cell clonality, exceeding tumor.

Sequencing used immunoSEQ multiplex PCR; TCRdb keeps in-frame clones, though not all of them. Of roughly 27,000 clones listed, about 90% are singletons. Sequences were derived from peripheral blood, sampled before any cancer treatment. The clonotype was recovered from a woman aged 40 to 75 with stage I lung adenocarcinoma. The chain carries TRBV27 and TRBJ1-1; D unresolved. CDR3 DNA sequence: TGTGCCAGCAGTTTAGACCGGAGGGTAGCTGAAGCTTTCTTT. It yields the protein CASSLDRRVAEAFF.